This T cell receptor (beta chain) was documented in a study of blood T cell repertoires in COVID-19. The CDR3 spans 16 residues. Germline V gene sequence: CDR1 SGHRS, CDR2 YFSETQ. V shed 0 bases and J shed 2 bases, with 15 bases lying between them. Sequenced by immunoSEQ multiplex PCR; TCRdb stores in-frame clones only, minus some. The data hold 60,000 to 75,000 clones, with about 88% observed a single time. The receptor was isolated from a human donor in a cohort sampled during active COVID-19. The specimen sequenced was peripheral blood. V and J are TRBV5-1 and TRBJ2-7; D not resolved. For the CDR3, the DNA is TGCGCCAGCAGCTTGGAACCGCCAACTTTACCCTACGAGCAGTACTTC. Protein product: CASSLEPPTLPYEQYF.